Listed here are 17 T cell receptor beta chains from one sample, sequenced in a study of CD8 T cells in ankylosing spondylitis. In TCRdb, the 5' RACE reads were re-called with MiXCR into one record per CDR3 protein. This sample has hundreds of thousands of distinct CDR3 sequences, with 20% to 30% found just once. Sequencing used blood, either unsorted or a sorted T cell fraction (not recorded which). These receptor sequences come from a male donor with ankylosing spondylitis or in good health (not recorded which).

This clonotype was recorded many times. The chain couples TRBV5-1 to TRBJ2-2; 11 bases align to TRBD2. This CDR3 has 15 residues. J gave up 7 bases and V 4 bases, and 6 bases lay outside the gene matches. The germline V gene has CDR1 SGHRS and CDR2 YFSETQ. The CDR3 reads CASSDTSGRVGELFF. CDR3 DNA: TGCGCCAGCAGCGACACTAGCGGGAGAGTCGGGGAGCTGTTTTTT. Full variable domain (outside the CDR3, taken from reference TRBV5-1 and TRBJ2-2): KAGVTQTPRYLIKTRGQQVTLSCSPISGHRSVSWYQQTPGQGLQFLFEYFSETQRNKGNFPGRFSGRQFSNSRSEMNVSTLELGDSALYLCASSDTSGRVGELFFGEGSRLTVL.

This clonotype was seen many times. V gene TRBV20-1 combines with J gene TRBJ2-7, with 10 bases aligning to TRBD1. Germline V gives CDR1 DFQATT, CDR2 SNEGSKA (reference sequence). The CDR3 covers 14 residues. V dropped 6 bases and J dropped 1; count of bases not matched to a gene: 6. In nucleotides, the CDR3 is TGCAGTGCCCAAGGACAGGGGGGTTCCTACGAGCAGTACTTC. The encoded protein is CSAQGQGGSYEQYF.

This rearrangement joins TRBV29-1 to TRBJ2-2; D is perhaps TRBD2 (6 bases). V lost 4 bases to trimming and J lost 7 bases, with 13 bases between them. The CDR3 sequence is 13 residues long. Germline V gene lookup returns CDR1 SQVTM and CDR2 ANQGSEA. The CDR3 DNA reads as TGCAGCGTTGTTTTTCAGGGAGGCGGGGAGCTGTTTTTT. Its protein product is CSVVFQGGGELFF.

This clonotype was seen a few times. The chain couples TRBV6-5 to TRBJ2-6; 9 nucleotides line up with TRBD1. J was trimmed by 1 base and V by 1 base; bases with no gene match: 8. CDR1 is MNHEY and CDR2 is SVGAGI in the germline V gene. The CDR3 is 19 amino acids. The CDR3 DNA sequence: TGTGCCAGCAGTTACTTCACACCGGGACAGGGATCTGGGGCCAACGTCCTGACTTTC. This codes for CASSYFTPGQGSGANVLTF.

Only a few counts were recorded for this clonotype. The CDR3 nucleotides are TGCAGTGCTAGCCGCCAGGTAAAAGAGGGCGAGCAGTACTTC. Its protein product is CSASRQVKEGEQYF. The chain is built from TRBV20-1 and TRBJ2-7, with D possibly TRBD2 on 5 matching bases. Germline lookup yields CDR1 DFQATT and CDR2 SNEGSKA (reference sequence). V lost 3 bases to trimming and J lost 6 bases, with 18 bases between them. The CDR3 has 14 residues.

There are many counts of this clonotype. This chain joins TRBV20-1 and TRBJ2-2, with D perhaps matching TRBD1 (6 bases). The V end lost 6 bases, the J end lost 0 bases, and 11 bases lay between the germline ends. CDR1 is DFQATT and CDR2 is SNEGSKA in the germline V gene (reference sequence). This CDR3 comprises 14 residues. The CDR3 region is CSATRQANTGELFF. The CDR3 bases are TGCAGTGCCACCAGACAGGCGAACACCGGGGAGCTGTTTTTT.

This clonotype was seen many times. This chain joins TRBV4-1 and TRBJ2-4; TRBD1 might be the D (5 bases). This CDR3 is built from 15 residues. CDR1 is MGHRA, CDR2 YSYEKL, per germline. Trimming left V 0 bases short and J 8 bases short, with 14 bases between. The chain's CDR3 is CASSQDLWGYDIQYF. The CDR3, as DNA: TGCGCCAGCAGCCAAGATCTGTGGGGCTATGACATTCAGTACTTC.

Many counts were recorded for this clonotype. J is TRBJ1-1 and V is TRBV5-1; TRBD1 might be the D (5 bases). Looked up from germline, CDR1 is SGHRS and CDR2 is YFSETQ. The CDR3 extends over 15 amino acids. Trimming shortened V by 4 bases and J by 5 bases, and 18 bases separated the two germline ends. CDR3 DNA: TGCGCCAGCAGCGCGAATACAGGCCCGATGACTGAAGCTTTCTTT. Its protein is CASSANTGPMTEAFF.

This clonotype was seen at least ten times. J is TRBJ2-7 and V is TRBV15; no reliable D call. The length of the CDR3 is 15 residues. Germline V lookup: CDR1 LNHNV, CDR2 YYDKDF (reference sequence). V was shortened by 3 bases and J by 0 bases, with 12 bases between the two germline ends. In DNA form, the CDR3 reads TGTGCCACCAGCAGGGATTACCCCGGCTCCTACGAGCAGTACTTC. Its protein product is CATSRDYPGSYEQYF.

This clonotype showed up many times. This chain uses TRBV29-1 with TRBJ2-3, with 13 nucleotides matching TRBD2. The CDR3 runs to 16 residues. CDR1 is SQVTM and CDR2 is ANQGSEA in the germline V gene. Trimming took 2 bases from V and 5 from J; bases not matched to a gene: 7. The CDR3 bases are TGCAGCGTTGAAAGGACTAGCGGGAGACTCGGAGATACGCAGTATTTT. Amino acids: CSVERTSGRLGDTQYF.

V usage is TRBV6-1 and J usage is TRBJ2-3; D may correspond to TRBD1 or TRBD2 (5 bases each). Germline CDR1 MNHNS, CDR2 SASEGT. The CDR3 has 15 amino acids. The V end was cut by 6 bases, the J end by 6 bases, with 19 bases between. The CDR3 is CASRSGTVTQDTQYF. The CDR3 coding sequence is TGTGCCAGCAGATCCGGGACCGTCACCCAGGATACGCAGTATTTT.

In this sample, this clonotype turned up many times. The chain carries TRBV29-1 and TRBJ2-7, with 7 bases lining up with TRBD1. The germline V gene has CDR1 SQVTM and CDR2 ANQGSEA. J lost 6 bases, V lost 4 bases, and 9 bases had no gene match. This CDR3 region has 13 residues. CDR3 sequence: CSVVADRLGEQYF. CDR3 DNA sequence: TGCAGCGTTGTTGCGGACAGGTTGGGCGAGCAGTACTTC.

J is TRBJ2-5 and V is TRBV20-1, with 7 bases matching TRBD2. In germline, CDR1 is DFQATT, CDR2 SNEGSKA (reference sequence). The CDR3 runs to 13 residues. After removal of 7 bases from V and 2 bases from J, the junction contained 7 bases not matched to a gene. The CDR3 loop is CSVERGWQETQYF. The CDR3 DNA is TGCAGTGTTGAGCGGGGCTGGCAAGAGACCCAGTACTTC.

The chain uses TRBV29-1 and TRBJ2-7; TRBD1 is a possible D gene (6 bases). Germline V CDR1 and CDR2: SQVTM, ANQGSEA. This CDR3 has 12 amino acids. V lost 7 bases, J lost 1 base, and 11 bases lay in between. The CDR3: CSAGTPSYEQYF. For the CDR3, the DNA is TGCAGCGCTGGGACACCATCCTACGAGCAGTACTTC.

The chain has TRBV29-1 and TRBJ2-1, with TRBD1 matching 7 bases. V was clipped by 6 bases and J by 5 bases; unmatched bases: 7. There are 13 residues in the CDR3. CDR1 is SQVTM, CDR2 ANQGSEA, per germline. CDR3 nucleotide sequence: TGCAGCGTCATCGGACAGGCCCACAATGAGCAGTTCTTC. Residues: CSVIGQAHNEQFF.

V gene TRBV10-3 combines with J gene TRBJ2-3; no clear D. Trimming took 0 bases from V and 4 from J, leaving 5 bases between them. The germline V gene has CDR1 ENHRY and CDR2 SYGVKD. The CDR3 length is 13 residues. The CDR3 DNA reads as TGTGCCATCAGTGAGTCCTCACCAGATACGCAGTATTTT. It yields the protein CAISESSPDTQYF.

This clonotype was seen only once. A much larger clonotype is one base distant, so this may be a read error. The chain uses TRBV5-1 and TRBJ2-1; TRBD2 might be the D (5 bases). CDR1 and CDR2 (germline): SGHRS, YFSETQ. The CDR3 length is 18 residues. In DNA form, the CDR3 reads TGCGCCAGCAGCTTGTATTTCCTGCCGGGATCCTTTTACAATGAGCGGTTCTTC. Translation gives CASSLYFLPGSFYNERFF.